This entry concerns a single TCR beta chain. Antigen unknown. The V gene's germline CDR1 is LGHNT and CDR2 FRNRAP. CDR3 length: 15 residues. The ends were cut back, 1 base at V and 7 bases at J, with 14 bases in the middle. Before the COVID-19 pandemic, during about 2011-2019, CD4+ T cells were taken from unexposed donors. CD4+ T cells were isolated from the cells after about nine days of culture. Fresh IL-2 medium replaced half the medium on days 3 and 7. This record comes from a study of CD4 T cells in relation to SARS-CoV-2 and coronaviruses. Study background: PBMCs were cultured with antigen for roughly 11 days before TCR beta sequencing.

This table comes from immunoSEQ multiplex PCR, and its TCRdb copy is limited to in-frame clones, with some not included. The sample records about 19,000 clones, around 77% being singletons. The source is a human donor in good health. Input material: CD4+ T cells from PBMCs, cultured in vitro. The V and J genes are TRBV12-5 and TRBJ1-5; tentative D call: TRBD1 (6 bases). CDR3 nucleotides: TGTGCTAGTGGTTTGGATGGGGGGGGCTTACAGCCCCAGCATTTT. This gives the protein CASGLDGGGLQPQHF.